These 2 T cell receptor beta chains were sequenced from one sample in a study of type 1 and type 2 diabetes patients. The PCR template was genomic DNA. A primer set of 30 forward and 13 reverse primers amplified the CDR3. Via MiXCR, TCRdb re-called the multiplex PCR reads, giving one row per CDR3 protein. Of 280,000 or so distinct CDR3 sequences in the sample, roughly 48% were seen once. Specimen: peripheral blood mononuclear cells (PBMCs). The receptors here all came from a man younger than 35 with type 2 diabetes.

This clonotype came up many times. The chain uses TRBV10-3 and TRBJ1-1; no firm D call. The CDR3 consists of 13 residues. The V gene's germline CDR1 is ENHRY and CDR2 SYGVKD. Between the trimmed V and J ends, which lost 6 bases and 0 bases, there was a span of 8 bases. CDR3 in amino acids: CAIRDGVNTEAFF. In nucleotides, the CDR3 is TGTGCCATCAGGGACGGTGTGAACACTGAAGCTTTCTTT.

The chain is built from TRBV4-1 and TRBJ1-1, with D possibly TRBD1 on 5 matching bases. This CDR3 comprises 11 residues. The germline V gene has CDR1 MGHRA and CDR2 YSYEKL. V gave up 6 bases and J gave up 10 bases, with 12 bases separating them. The CDR3 DNA follows: TGCGCCAGCAGTTCAGGGCCAGGAGCTTTCTTT. Translating it yields CASSSGPGAFF.